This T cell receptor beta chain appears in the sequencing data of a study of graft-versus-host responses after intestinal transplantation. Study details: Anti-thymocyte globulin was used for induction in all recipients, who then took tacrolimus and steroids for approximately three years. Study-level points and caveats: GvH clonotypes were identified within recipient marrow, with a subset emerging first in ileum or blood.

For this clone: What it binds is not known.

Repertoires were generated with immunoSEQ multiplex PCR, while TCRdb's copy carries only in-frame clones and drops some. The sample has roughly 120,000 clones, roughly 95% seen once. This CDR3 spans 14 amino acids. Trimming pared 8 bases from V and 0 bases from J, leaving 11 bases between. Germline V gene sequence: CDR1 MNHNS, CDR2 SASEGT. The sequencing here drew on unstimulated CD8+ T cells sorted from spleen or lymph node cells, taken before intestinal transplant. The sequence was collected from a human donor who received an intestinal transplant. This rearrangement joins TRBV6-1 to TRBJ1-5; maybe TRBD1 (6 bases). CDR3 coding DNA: TGTGCCAGCCAACAGGGTTTTAGCAATCAGCCCCAGCATTTT. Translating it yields CASQQGFSNQPQHF.